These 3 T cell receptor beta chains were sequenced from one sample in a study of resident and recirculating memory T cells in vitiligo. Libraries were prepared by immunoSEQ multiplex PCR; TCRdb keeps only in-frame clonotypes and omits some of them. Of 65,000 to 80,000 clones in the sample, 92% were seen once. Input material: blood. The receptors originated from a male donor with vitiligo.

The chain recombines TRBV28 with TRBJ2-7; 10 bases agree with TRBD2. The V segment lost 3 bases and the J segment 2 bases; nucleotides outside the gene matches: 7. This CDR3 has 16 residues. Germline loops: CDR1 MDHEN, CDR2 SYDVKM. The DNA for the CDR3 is TGTGCCAGCAGTTTCGCCGTAGCGGGAGGAACCTACGAGCAGTACTTC. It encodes CASSFAVAGGTYEQYF. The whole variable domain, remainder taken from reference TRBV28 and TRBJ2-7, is DVKVTQSSRYLVKRTGEKVFLECVQDMDHENMFWYRQDPGLGLRLIYFSYDVKMKEKGDIPEGYSVSREKKERFSLILESASTNQTSMYLCASSFAVAGGTYEQYFGPGTRLTVT.

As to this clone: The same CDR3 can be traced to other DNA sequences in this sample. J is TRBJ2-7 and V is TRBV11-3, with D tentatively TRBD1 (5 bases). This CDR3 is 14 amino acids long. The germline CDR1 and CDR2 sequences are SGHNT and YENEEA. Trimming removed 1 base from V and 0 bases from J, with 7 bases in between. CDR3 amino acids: CASSLGGSSYEQYF. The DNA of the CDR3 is TGTGCCAGCAGCTTAGGGGGCTCCTCCTACGAGCAGTACTTC.

DNA for the CDR3: TGTGCCAGCACCCAAATCACAGATACGCAGTATTTT. Translation gives CASTQITDTQYF. The genes are TRBV9 and TRBJ2-3; D unclear. Trimming removed 6 bases from V and 2 bases from J, with 7 bases in between. The CDR3 contains 12 residues. Per the germline V gene, CDR1 is SGDLS and CDR2 is YYNGEE.